This TCR beta chain was captured in a study of brain T cells in children with intractable seizures. The data were produced by immunoSEQ multiplex PCR, yet TCRdb's version contains in-frame clones alone and is incomplete. Here the sample spans 340,000 or so clones, roughly 93% being singletons. Study-level points and caveats: Patients' HCMV serostatus was unknown; virus specificity rests on CDR3 similarity alone. Clones missing pre-surgery may reflect undersampling of that blood sample.

About this clone itself: Its antigen is not known.

CDR3 length equals 14 residues. Trimming at V came to 0 bases and at J to 5 bases, leaving 1 base not matched to a gene. Germline CDR1 SNHLY, CDR2 FYNNEI. Time point specified: blood from clinic visit 5 months post-surgery; TSC patient then seizure free. The sequenced cases were selected for having the highest brain T cell transcript signatures. The receptor was derived from a boy under three years old with tuberous sclerosis and intractable seizures. Sequences were derived from peripheral blood, sampled more than 4 months after surgery. The chain carries TRBV2 and TRBJ2-7; TRBD1 agrees at 10 bases. This CDR3 reads CASSEAGTGDEQYF. In nucleotides, the CDR3 is TGTGCCAGCAGTGAAGCCGGGACAGGGGACGAGCAGTACTTC.